This T cell receptor (beta chain) was sequenced during a study of monozygotic twins with inflammatory bowel disease. General study findings and limits: The analysis did not separate different T cell subtypes.

One blood sample of roughly 2.5 ml was taken from each donor. CDR3 length equals 14 residues. Looked up from germline, CDR1 is MNHEY and CDR2 is SVGAGI. From the 5' RACE reads, TCRdb lists one entry per CDR3 protein and no DNA. Recorded for this sample: about 93,000 distinct CDR3 sequences. Comments on this clonotype: Antigen: not known.

V and J are TRBV6-5 and TRBJ1-6. The sequenced material came from blood. The receptor was derived from a human donor with ulcerative colitis or Crohn's disease, or a healthy co-twin of an affected twin (not recorded which). The CDR3 spells CASSYSLYLLPLHF.